This T cell receptor beta chain is drawn from a study of CD8 T cells in Susac syndrome (dated by TCRdb to the late 2010s). About the study as a whole: Repertoire sequencing was used to test whether CD8+ T cell activation and differentiation in Susac syndrome was antigen driven. Results and caveats for the whole study, not just this receptor: The number of individuals in the TCR sequencing and HLA analysis was acknowledged as relatively small.

Peripheral blood CD8+ and CD4+ T cells from healthy donors, Susac syndrome patients and multiple sclerosis patients were profiled by high-throughput TCR beta sequencing. Treatment-naive patients with stable or active relapsing-remitting disease fulfilling revised McDonald criteria were used as multiple sclerosis controls. Bulk CD8+ and CD4+ T cells were purified by magnetic negative isolation, while CD8+ TEMRA cells were enriched using FACS. Blood was drawn into EDTA tubes, processed within 24 hours, and PBMCs were isolated by density gradient centrifugation. PBMCs intended for TCR sequencing were cryopreserved in liquid nitrogen and thawed later in a water bath at 37 degrees C. A purity of at least 90% was achieved for sorted or isolated CD4+, CD8+ and CD8+ TEMRA cells. For this chain, trimming is 3 bases at the V end and 3 bases at the J end, and the number of junction bases without a gene match is 0. From the cysteine up to the phenylalanine, the CDR3 has a length of 13 residues. Left in the record is the CDR3 DNA by itself, 39 bases read in frame from the first base. CDR1 GTSNPN and CDR2 SVGIG were looked up in the germline V gene (reference sequence).

RNA was extracted using the RNeasy kit, and about 0.45 to 1 ug of the RNA was reverse transcribed with random hexamers. The immunoSEQ multiplex PCR assay, covering 54 Vbeta and 13 Jbeta segments, was used to amplify TCR beta CDR3 regions. PCR amplification bias was corrected using a synthetic template baseline for primer optimization and computational correction. In the original analysis: Only productive sequences were kept, with reads annotated to V, D and J genes according to IMGT and analyzed in immunoSEQ Analyzer. Clonality was computed as one minus Shannon entropy normalized by log2 of the number of productive unique sequences. For each patient and control, public and private clones were evaluated within the 100 most prevalent clones. Clones were defined as Susac-specific if absent from the healthy and MS cohorts, from around 1,000 published viral clones and from other ImmuneACCESS disease sequences. TCRdb reran the public reads through fastp at Q25 and MiXCR, keeping productive beta chains. Every entry covers one CDR3 protein and lists the most common genes and DNA from its rows. The V and J calls follow TCRdb's processing rather than the paper's. Here the sample has 200,000 or so distinct CDR3 sequences; 90% to 96% occur a single time. Approximately 0.09% of the sample is in the top ten clones.

The table lists this clonotype with a few counts. The specificity of this receptor is unknown. No per-base quality is available; no much larger clone lies one base away. The receptor was derived from a human donor with multiple sclerosis. The specimen was CD4+ T cells from PBMCs. The rearrangement joined TRBV30 to TRBJ2-3, and 10 junctional nucleotides match TRBD2. The base sequence is TGTGCCTGGAGGACTAGCGGGACAGATACGCAGTATTTT. It codes for CAWRTSGTDTQYF.